Shown below are 32 T cell receptor beta chains from a single sample sequenced in a study of blood T cell repertoires in COVID-19. Produced via immunoSEQ multiplex PCR; TCRdb's table is partial and in-frame only. Found here are a few hundred thousand clones, about 83% of them singletons; the top ten hold roughly 1.3%. Sequencing was performed on peripheral blood. These receptors originate from a woman in her twenties or thirties with COVID-19, enrolled during active disease.

The gene calls are TRBV6-1 and TRBJ2-7, with D possibly being TRBD1 (7 bases). CDR3 size: 15 residues. V was pared by 1 base and J by 4 bases, with 14 bases between. Germline lookup yields CDR1 MNHNS and CDR2 SASEGT. The CDR3 bases are TGTGCCAGCAGTGAAGTCGGGGGACAGAGATACGAGCAGTACTTC. Translating gives CASSEVGGQRYEQYF.

The chain couples TRBV27 to TRBJ2-2; TRBD1 aligns across 7 bases. Looked up from germline, CDR1 is MNHEY and CDR2 is SMNVEV (reference sequence). The CDR3 sequence is 13 residues long. V dropped 7 bases and J dropped 6; count of bases not matched to a gene: 5. The CDR3 here is CASIPQGAGELFF. The CDR3 DNA follows: TGTGCCAGCATTCCTCAGGGGGCCGGGGAGCTGTTTTTT.

The chain joins TRBV7-2 to TRBJ2-7; tentative D call: TRBD2 (5 bases). Per the germline V gene, CDR1 is SGHTA and CDR2 is FQGNSA. V lost 5 bases and J lost 3, with 14 bases in between. The CDR3 covers 14 residues. The CDR3 sequence is CASSLSAGDYEQYF. The CDR3 region has the DNA TGTGCCAGCAGCCTCTCGGCCGGGGACTACGAGCAGTACTTC.

The rearrangement links TRBV5-1 to TRBJ1-1; D might be TRBD1 (5 bases). The CDR3 runs 15 residues. V lost 4 bases and J 3 bases, leaving 16 bases between the germline ends. CDR1 and CDR2 (germline): SGHRS, YFSETQ. The CDR3 is CASSARTGGDTEAFF. The CDR3 DNA is TGCGCCAGCAGCGCCAGGACGGGAGGGGACACTGAAGCTTTCTTT.

The V call is TRBV30, the J call TRBJ1-2, with 8 bases fitting TRBD1. V lost 1 base to trimming and J lost 8 bases; unmatched junction nucleotides: 9. This CDR3 region has 14 residues. Per germline, CDR1 GTSNPN and CDR2 SVGIG (reference sequence). The chain's CDR3 is CAWSAPGQGDGYTF. CDR3 DNA: TGTGCCTGGAGTGCTCCCGGACAGGGTGACGGCTACACCTTC.

This chain uses TRBV19 with TRBJ2-2; TRBD2 aligns across 12 bases. Germline V lookup: CDR1 LNHDA, CDR2 SQIVND (reference sequence). With 5 bases clipped from V and 0 bases from J, the junction kept 4 bases outside the gene matches. The CDR3 has 17 amino acids. DNA for the CDR3: TGTGCCAGTAGTCGGACTAGCGGGACGACGAACACCGGGGAGCTGTTTTTT. Amino acid sequence: CASSRTSGTTNTGELFF.

The chain is built from TRBV6-6 and TRBJ1-2; D possibly corresponds to TRBD1 (6 bases). CDR3 length: 14 amino acids. Trimming took 0 bases from V and 3 from J, leaving 8 bases between them. Germline loops: CDR1 MNHNY, CDR2 SVGAGI (reference sequence). The CDR3 bases are TGTGCCAGCAGTTACTCGGGGGCTGACTATGGCTACACCTTC. It translates to CASSYSGADYGYTF.

This clone was detected only once. The rearrangement joins TRBV9 to TRBJ2-5, with a weak D call TRBD1 (5 bases). This CDR3 comprises 14 residues. Per the germline V gene, CDR1 is SGDLS and CDR2 is YYNGEE. V dropped 0 bases and J dropped 4 bases, with 10 bases sitting between them. The CDR3 is CASSVGGAGETQYF. The CDR3 DNA follows: TGTGCCAGCAGCGTAGGTGGGGCCGGAGAGACCCAGTACTTC.

Only one count was recorded for this clone. The rearrangement uses TRBV6-2 or TRBV6-3 and TRBJ1-1, with 8 bases identical to TRBD1. V was pared by 2 bases and J by 7 bases, with 6 bases of the junction left unmatched. Germline values: CDR1 MNHEY, CDR2 SVGEGT. The CDR3 is 14 amino acids. The CDR3 spells CASSYPGTGFEAFF. CDR3 DNA: TGTGCCAGCAGTTACCCTGGGACAGGCTTTGAAGCTTTCTTT.

The gene calls are TRBV30 and TRBJ1-1; possible D gene TRBD1, 5 bases. Looked up from germline, CDR1 is GTSNPN and CDR2 is SVGIG (reference sequence). This CDR3 is built from 12 residues. Trimming shortened V by 6 bases and J by 4 bases, and 12 bases separated the two germline ends. The CDR3 coding sequence is TGTGCCTGTCAACAGGACGGCACTGAAGCTTTCTTT. Amino acids: CACQQDGTEAFF.

This clone was observed once. This rearrangement joins TRBV18 to TRBJ2-2; 7 nucleotides match TRBD1. Germline CDR1 is KGHSH and CDR2 is LQKENI. V was pared by 3 bases and J by 4 bases, with 5 bases of the junction left unmatched. This CDR3 is 15 amino acids long. CDR3 DNA sequence: TGTGCCAGCTCACCGGGACAGTCGGGCACCGGGGAGCTGTTTTTT. Its translation: CASSPGQSGTGELFF.

V gene TRBV4-3 combines with J gene TRBJ2-3, with D perhaps TRBD2 (6 bases). Germline loops: CDR1 LGHNA, CDR2 YSLEER. Deletions cut 0 bases from V and 1 base from J, with 14 bases between. CDR3 size: 17 residues. DNA for the CDR3: TGCGCCAGCAGCCAAGATCTCCACCAGCGGGGCACAGATACGCAGTATTTT. Protein product: CASSQDLHQRGTDTQYF.

This chain joins TRBV30 and TRBJ1-1, with 7 bases fitting TRBD1. The CDR3 length is 16 residues. V was pared by 1 base and J by 1 base, with 9 bases of the junction left unmatched. Germline values: CDR1 GTSNPN, CDR2 SVGIG (reference sequence). The CDR3 DNA sequence: TGTGCCTGGAGTGACCTGACAGGGTACTGGAACACTGAAGCTTTCTTT. Protein sequence: CAWSDLTGYWNTEAFF.

This clone appeared once. This chain joins TRBV3-1 (or the pseudogene TRBV3-2) and TRBJ2-7, with 8 bases fitting TRBD1. With 3 bases clipped from V and 5 bases from J, the junction kept 9 bases outside the gene matches. The CDR3 extends over 15 amino acids. Germline CDR1 and CDR2: LGHDT and YNNKEL (reference sequence). The CDR3 region is CASSQTGTGGNEQYF. The DNA for the CDR3 is TGTGCCAGCAGCCAGACCGGGACAGGAGGCAACGAGCAGTACTTC.

This rearrangement joins TRBV6-6 to TRBJ1-2; 9 positions agree with TRBD1. J lost 7 bases, V lost 2 bases, and 8 bases had no gene match. The germline gives CDR1 MNHNY, CDR2 SVGAGI (reference sequence). The CDR3 is made up of 15 amino acids. In nucleotides, the CDR3 is TGTGCCAGCAGTTACGCCCCACAGGGGGCGATTGGCTACACCTTC. This gives the protein CASSYAPQGAIGYTF.

V gene TRBV6-1 combines with J gene TRBJ2-5; 12 nucleotides line up with TRBD2. Germline trimming cut 2 bases from V and 4 bases from J; bases unmatched to any gene: 2. The CDR3 runs to 15 residues. Germline V gene sequence: CDR1 MNHNS, CDR2 SASEGT. CDR3 in amino acids: CASSELAGGGETQYF. CDR3 coding DNA: TGTGCCAGCAGTGAACTAGCGGGGGGGGGAGAGACCCAGTACTTC.

The chain couples TRBV19 to TRBJ1-1; 7 bases are shared with TRBD1. From germline, CDR1 is LNHDA and CDR2 SQIVND (reference sequence). CDR3 length equals 14 residues. The ends lost 0 bases at V and 4 bases at J; junction bases unmatched: 2. CDR3 protein: CASSIDAGGTEAFF. CDR3 nucleotides: TGTGCCAGTAGTATAGACGCAGGGGGCACTGAAGCTTTCTTT. Full variable domain (missing parts from reference TRBV19 and TRBJ1-1): DGGITQSPKYLFRKEGQNVTLSCEQNLNHDAMYWYRQDPGQGLRLIYYSQIVNDFQKGDIAEGYSVSREKKESFPLTVTSAQKNPTAFYLCASSIDAGGTEAFFGQGTRLTVV.

The J gene is TRBJ2-1, the V gene TRBV5-8; D might be TRBD2 (5 bases). The CDR3 has 15 residues. Germline values: CDR1 SGHTS, CDR2 YDEGEE. The V and J ends lost 9 bases and 0 bases respectively, with 16 bases between them. In DNA form, the CDR3 reads TGTGCCACCCGGCAAGCGGTGAACTCCTACAATGAGCAGTTCTTC. Translation: CATRQAVNSYNEQFF.

The V gene is TRBV7-9, the J gene TRBJ2-5, with 9 nucleotides matching TRBD2. The CDR3 runs 16 residues. Losses at the gene ends were 1 base for V and 1 base for J; bases not matched to a gene: 4. In germline, CDR1 is SEHNR, CDR2 FQNEAQ (reference sequence). Here the CDR3 DNA reads TGTGCCAGCAGCTTAGTAGCGGGAGTCCCCCAAGAGACCCAGTACTTC. Translating gives CASSLVAGVPQETQYF. The variable domain in full, with the rest retrieved from reference TRBV7-9 and TRBJ2-5, is DTGVSQNPRHKITKRGQNVTFRCDPISEHNRLYWYRQTLGQGPEFLTYFQNEAQLEKSRLLSDRFSAERPKGSFSTLEIQRTEQGDSAMYLCASSLVAGVPQETQYFGPGTRLLVL.

This clone occurred a few times. This sequence joins TRBV6-5 and TRBJ2-5, with TRBD2 identical over 11 bases. CDR1 is MNHEY, CDR2 SVGAGI, per germline. The CDR3 consists of 14 residues. DNA of the CDR3: TGTGCTCTGACTACTAGCGGGAGTCAAGAGACCCAGTACTTC. Its protein product is CALTTSGSQETQYF.

This clone was seen a handful of times. The same CDR3 also results from other DNA sequences found in this sample. V is TRBV6-6 and J is TRBJ2-7; 11 positions match TRBD1. Germline CDR1 and CDR2: MNHNY and SVGAGI (reference sequence). J gave up 3 bases and V 4 bases, and 2 bases lay outside the gene matches. The CDR3 length is 14 residues. The CDR3 loop reads CASSSGTGGYEQYF. CDR3 bases: TGTGCCAGCAGTTCCGGGACAGGGGGCTACGAGCAGTACTTC.

This chain uses TRBV15 with TRBJ2-6; 8 bases line up with TRBD1. CDR3 length: 17 residues. Germline trimming cut 4 bases from V and 0 bases from J; bases unmatched to any gene: 5. Germline V lookup: CDR1 LNHNV, CDR2 YYDKDF (reference sequence). This chain's CDR3 is CATSTDRESSGANVLTF. In DNA, the CDR3 is TGTGCCACCAGCACGGACAGGGAGAGCTCTGGGGCCAACGTCCTGACTTTC.

The chain is built from TRBV30 and TRBJ2-2; D unclear. Germline lookup yields CDR1 GTSNPN and CDR2 SVGIG (reference sequence). V lost 2 bases, J lost 3 bases, and 4 bases lay in between. The length of the CDR3 is 12 residues. For the CDR3, the DNA is TGTGCCTGGAGTCGGGACACCGGGGAGCTGTTTTTT. It yields the protein CAWSRDTGELFF.

The chain uses TRBV7-9 and TRBJ2-2; D is perhaps TRBD2 (5 bases). The CDR3 has 14 residues. Deletions cut 3 bases from V and 4 bases from J, with 9 bases between. Germline V gene lookup returns CDR1 SEHNR and CDR2 FQNEAQ (reference sequence). The CDR3 spells CASSFHEGTGELFF. The CDR3 nucleotides read TGTGCCAGCAGCTTCCACGAGGGCACCGGGGAGCTGTTTTTT.

V gene TRBV6-6 combines with J gene TRBJ1-6; weak D call: TRBD1 (6 bases). V was clipped by 5 bases and J by 8 bases, with 10 bases between them. Germline lookup yields CDR1 MNHNY and CDR2 SVGAGI (reference sequence). CDR3 length equals 13 residues. This CDR3 reads CASSEDRYSPLHF. In DNA, the CDR3 is TGTGCCAGCAGTGAGGACAGATATTCACCCCTCCACTTT.

This chain joins TRBV7-9 and TRBJ2-7; possible D gene TRBD2, 5 bases. The germline V and J ends were trimmed by 8 bases and 1 base, with 12 bases remaining between them. CDR3 length equals 13 residues. The germline V gene has CDR1 SEHNR and CDR2 FQNEAQ (reference sequence). CDR3 in amino acids: CASRAETSYEQYF. The CDR3 DNA follows: TGTGCCAGCCGAGCGGAAACTTCCTACGAGCAGTACTTC.

This clone was seen once. This rearrangement joins TRBV29-1 to TRBJ1-1; TRBD1 agrees at 8 bases. With 4 bases clipped from V and 1 base from J, the junction kept 2 bases outside the gene matches. The CDR3 spans 13 residues. Germline V gene sequence: CDR1 SQVTM, CDR2 ANQGSEA. The CDR3 sequence: CSVVQGANTEAFF. The CDR3 DNA reads as TGCAGCGTTGTTCAGGGGGCGAACACTGAAGCTTTCTTT.

V usage is TRBV23-1 and J usage is TRBJ2-2, with a tentative D call TRBD1 (7 bases). TRBV23-1 is marked as an open reading frame, function uncertain. V lost 6 bases, J lost 6 bases, and 32 bases lay in between. The CDR3 spans 20 residues. As DNA, the CDR3 is TGCGCCAGCAGGCCCCAGAGAGACGGGGGCCAGAAGGGGGCGCCCGGGGAGCTGTTTTTT. Protein sequence: CASRPQRDGGQKGAPGELFF.

This chain connects TRBV21-1 to TRBJ2-7; whether TRBD1, the table's D call, matches the DNA was not checked. TRBV21-1 is labeled a pseudogene. The CDR3 is 16 residues long. The CDR3 here is CASSKPSRQGDYEQYF. CDR3 DNA: TGTGCCAGCAGCAAGCCCAGTAGACAGGGGGATTACGAGCAGTACTTC.

J is TRBJ1-1 and V is TRBV5-5; 7 nucleotides align to TRBD1. Germline V gene data show CDR1 as SGHKS and CDR2 as YYEKEE (reference sequence). After removal of 0 bases from V and 5 bases from J, the junction contained 13 bases not matched to a gene. This CDR3 comprises 17 residues. The CDR3 coding sequence is TGTGCCAGCAGCTTGGATCCGACAGGGTACAGGAGGACTGAAGCTTTCTTT. It yields the protein CASSLDPTGYRRTEAFF.

The chain links TRBV24-1 to TRBJ1-1; weak D call: TRBD1 (6 bases). V was cut by 8 bases and J by 1 base, with 13 bases left in between. The CDR3 totals 14 residues. Germline loops: CDR1 KGHDR, CDR2 SFDVKD. The CDR3 here is CATKPGHQNTEAFF. The CDR3 nucleotides are TGTGCCACCAAACCGGGACACCAGAACACTGAAGCTTTCTTT.

This clone came up once. The chain couples TRBV4-3 to TRBJ1-1; the D is unclear. V lost 0 bases, J lost 0 bases, and 11 bases lay in between. CDR1 and CDR2 (germline): LGHNA, YSLEER. The CDR3 is 16 residues long. CDR3 in DNA: TGCGCCAGCAGCCAAGATCTCCGGGGTGTGAACACTGAAGCTTTCTTT. Translation gives CASSQDLRGVNTEAFF.